The 28 T cell receptor beta chains below were found in one sample sequenced in a study of cytomegalovirus exposure and HLA in healthy donors. Some clones are missing from TCRdb's copy, which holds only in-frame ones; the method was immunoSEQ multiplex PCR. The sample shows tens of thousands of clones, 85% to 95% of them seen only once. Input material: PBMCs. These receptors all stem from a woman aged 18-29 years in good health and CMV-seropositive.

The genes are TRBV6-5 and TRBJ2-3; possible D gene TRBD2, 6 bases. CDR3 length: 13 residues. Germline CDR1 reads MNHEY; CDR2 reads SVGAGI. Deletions cut 6 bases from V and 6 bases from J, with 13 bases between. The CDR3, as DNA: TGTGCCAGCAGCCTTGGGGGGAGCGATACGCAGTATTTT. The encoded protein is CASSLGGSDTQYF.

The CDR3 is CAVEDRGQKTQYF. CDR3 sequence (DNA): TGTGCCGTTGAGGACAGGGGGCAGAAGACCCAGTACTTC. This rearrangement joins TRBV6-5 to TRBJ2-5; 11 positions match TRBD1. The CDR3 has 13 amino acids. The J segment lost 6 bases and the V segment lost 11 bases, leaving 8 bases of the junction unmatched. Germline V gene lookup returns CDR1 MNHEY and CDR2 SVGAGI.

The chain uses TRBV2 and TRBJ2-1; 9 nucleotides agree with TRBD1. Germline loops: CDR1 SNHLY, CDR2 FYNNEI. The CDR3 consists of 18 residues. Unmatched junction bases numbered 13, after V lost 4 bases and J lost 3 bases. The CDR3 spells CASSATGGETRGYNEQFF. The CDR3 DNA is TGTGCCAGCAGTGCAACAGGGGGCGAGACGAGGGGCTACAATGAGCAGTTCTTC.

The genes are TRBV18 and TRBJ2-4; TRBD1 matches at 8 bases. Germline V CDR1 and CDR2: KGHSH, LQKENI. J gave up 12 bases and V 3 bases, and 10 bases lay outside the gene matches. The CDR3 spans 14 residues. CDR3 sequence reads: CASSPSAGTGGQYF. In DNA, the CDR3 is TGTGCCAGCTCACCTTCCGCCGGGACAGGCGGTCAGTACTTC.

The chain has TRBV18 and TRBJ2-1; 12 nucleotides line up with TRBD2. J gave up 3 bases and V 0 bases, and 3 bases lay outside the gene matches. From germline, CDR1 is KGHSH and CDR2 LQKENI. The CDR3 covers 17 residues. CDR3 sequence reads: CASSPPSSGGVYNEQFF. The DNA of the CDR3 is TGTGCCAGCTCACCACCGTCTAGCGGGGGGGTCTACAATGAGCAGTTCTTC.

This clone was seen once. The rearrangement joins TRBV18 to TRBJ1-4; 7 bases are a match to TRBD1. The CDR3 extends over 13 amino acids. The trim removed 8 bases at V and 7 bases at J, leaving 7 bases unmatched. CDR1 and CDR2 (germline): KGHSH, LQKENI. The CDR3 sequence is CASQTGKGEKLFF. The CDR3 DNA reads TGTGCCAGCCAGACAGGGAAGGGTGAAAAACTGTTTTTT.

This rearrangement joins TRBV29-1 to TRBJ1-1; the D gene is possibly TRBD1 (5 bases). Germline CDR1 SQVTM, CDR2 ANQGSEA. Trimming pared 4 bases from V and 1 base from J, leaving 10 bases between. This CDR3 has 13 amino acids. The CDR3 here is CSVAWGKNTEAFF. The CDR3 DNA is TGCAGCGTTGCCTGGGGCAAGAACACTGAAGCTTTCTTT.

The CDR3 region has the DNA TGTGCCAGCAGCCCCCTGGACTTTACAGGGAAATCGGCCGGGGAGCTGTTTTTT. Its translation: CASSPLDFTGKSAGELFF. The chain is built from TRBV7-9 and TRBJ2-2; TRBD1 is a possible D gene (6 bases). V lost 5 bases and J lost 6, with 25 bases in between. This CDR3 is built from 18 residues. Germline-derived CDR1 and CDR2 are SEHNR and FQNEAQ (reference sequence). Full variable domain (outside the CDR3, taken from reference TRBV7-9 and TRBJ2-2): DTGVSQNPRHKITKRGQNVTFRCDPISEHNRLYWYRQTLGQGPEFLTYFQNEAQLEKSRLLSDRFSAERPKGSFSTLEIQRTEQGDSAMYLCASSPLDFTGKSAGELFFGEGSRLTVL.

This chain joins TRBV19 and TRBJ1-5; D gene unclear. Trimming stripped 3 bases from V and 3 bases from J, with 9 bases between. The CDR3 length is 14 residues. The germline CDR1 and CDR2 sequences are LNHDA and SQIVND (reference sequence). For the CDR3, the DNA is TGTGCCAGTAGTATCTCCGGGTCCAATCAGCCCCAGCATTTT. Protein: CASSISGSNQPQHF.

The chain recombines TRBV14 with TRBJ2-1; 9 nucleotides match TRBD2. Germline V gene lookup returns CDR1 SGHDN and CDR2 FVKESK. The CDR3 runs 15 residues. Germline trimming cut 1 base from V and 2 bases from J; bases unmatched to any gene: 0. CDR3 bases: TGTGCCAGCAGCCAAGGCGGGAGGGCCTACAATGAGCAGTTCTTC. Its protein product is CASSQGGRAYNEQFF.

The chain is built from TRBV6-1 and TRBJ2-7; TRBD2 is a possible D gene (7 bases). V lost 0 bases and J lost 6, with 15 bases in between. CDR3 size: 15 residues. Germline V gene data show CDR1 as MNHNS and CDR2 as SASEGT. The CDR3 here is CASSEAGRGAGEQYF. For the CDR3, the DNA is TGTGCCAGCAGTGAAGCAGGACGGGGGGCTGGCGAGCAGTACTTC.

The chain uses TRBV19 and TRBJ2-1; 7 bases line up with TRBD1. Unmatched junction bases numbered 9, after V lost 4 bases and J lost 0 bases. The CDR3 spans 17 residues. Germline V gene sequence: CDR1 LNHDA, CDR2 SQIVND (reference sequence). The CDR3 region is CASSKATGLSSYNEQFF. Here the CDR3 DNA reads TGTGCCAGTAGTAAGGCGACAGGGCTTAGCTCCTACAATGAGCAGTTCTTC.

The rearrangement uses TRBV7-2 and TRBJ2-7, with a weak D call TRBD2 (5 bases). Germline V gives CDR1 SGHTA, CDR2 FQGNSA. This CDR3 region has 13 residues. The ends were cut back, 3 bases at V and 5 bases at J, with 11 bases in the middle. The CDR3 protein is CASSFGNWNEQYF. CDR3 nucleotides: TGTGCCAGCAGCTTCGGGAATTGGAACGAGCAGTACTTC.

This chain uses TRBV19 with TRBJ1-4; D gene uncertain. V was cut by 6 bases and J by 3 bases, with 11 bases left in between. Germline values: CDR1 LNHDA, CDR2 SQIVND (reference sequence). The length of the CDR3 is 14 residues. The CDR3 DNA sequence: TGTGCCAGTAGGAGAGAGGGTTCTAATGAAAAACTGTTTTTT. Protein: CASRREGSNEKLFF.

DNA for the CDR3: TGCGCCAGCAGACCCCAGTTTCCTCCCGCCGGGGAGCTGTTTTTT. Translated, it gives CASRPQFPPAGELFF. The V and J genes are TRBV4-3 and TRBJ2-2; D remains unclear. This CDR3 spans 15 amino acids. Trimming took 6 bases from V and 6 from J, leaving 17 bases between them. Germline CDR1 LGHNA, CDR2 YSLEER.

This chain's CDR3 is CSVDSSGGYDTQYF. In nucleotides, the CDR3 is TGCAGCGTTGATTCGTCAGGGGGATACGATACGCAGTATTTT. The gene calls are TRBV29-1 and TRBJ2-3; 7 bases match TRBD1. Germline V lookup: CDR1 SQVTM, CDR2 ANQGSEA. With 3 bases clipped from V and 6 bases from J, the junction kept 9 bases outside the gene matches. The CDR3 length is 14 residues.

The chain couples TRBV6-4 to TRBJ2-3; 11 bases match TRBD1. This CDR3 is 16 amino acids long. CDR1 is MRHNA and CDR2 is SNTAGT in the germline V gene. Unmatched junction bases numbered 8, after V lost 5 bases and J lost 4 bases. The CDR3 DNA sequence: TGTGCCAGCAGTCCCGGACAGGGGGCTGGGGCAGATACGCAGTATTTT. Residues: CASSPGQGAGADTQYF.

The V call is TRBV9, the J call TRBJ1-5, with 10 positions matching TRBD1. Trimming took 3 bases from V and 7 from J; bases not matched to a gene: 4. The CDR3 contains 14 residues. The germline CDR1 and CDR2 sequences are SGDLS and YYNGEE. CDR3 in amino acids: CASSEDRGYQPQHF. As DNA, the CDR3 is TGTGCCAGCAGCGAGGACAGGGGGTACCAGCCCCAGCATTTT.

This chain joins TRBV30 and TRBJ2-3; 8 nucleotides match TRBD1. The CDR3 sequence is 18 residues long. V trimming: 0 bases; J trimming: 0 bases; junction bases outside the gene matches: 11. Looked up from germline, CDR1 is GTSNPN and CDR2 is SVGIG (reference sequence). The CDR3 DNA reads as TGTGCCTGGAGTGTCCCGCGAGGCAGGGGGCCGAGCACAGATACGCAGTATTTT. Translated, it gives CAWSVPRGRGPSTDTQYF.

V and J are TRBV5-1 and TRBJ2-2, with no clear D. V was trimmed by 0 bases and J by 4 bases, leaving 7 bases between them. CDR1 and CDR2 from the germline V gene are SGHRS and YFSETQ. CDR3 size: 14 residues. CDR3: CASSLGQSTGELFF. The CDR3 region has the DNA TGCGCCAGCAGCTTGGGGCAGTCCACCGGGGAGCTGTTTTTT.

This clone was observed a few times. This chain joins TRBV27 and TRBJ2-6; 8 bases fit TRBD2. The germline gives CDR1 MNHEY, CDR2 SMNVEV (reference sequence). The CDR3 is 15 residues long. V lost 8 bases and J lost 1; bases outside the gene matches: 4. The chain's CDR3 is CASQGGGSGANVLTF. DNA for the CDR3: TGTGCCAGCCAGGGCGGGGGGTCTGGGGCCAACGTCCTGACTTTC.

V and J are TRBV19 and TRBJ2-1; 14 positions agree with TRBD2. This CDR3 contains 15 residues. With V trimmed by 8 bases and J by 9 bases, 9 bases remained unmatched. Germline CDR1 and CDR2: LNHDA and SQIVND (reference sequence). The CDR3 sequence: CASYAPGTSGSEQFF. Here the CDR3 DNA reads TGTGCCAGTTACGCCCCCGGGACTAGCGGGAGTGAGCAGTTCTTC.

This rearrangement joins TRBV20-1 to TRBJ2-3; D is uncertain. V lost 3 bases and J lost 1, with 2 bases in between. The CDR3 length is 11 residues. Germline assignment: CDR1 DFQATT and CDR2 SNEGSKA (reference sequence). The CDR3, as DNA: TGCAGTGCTAGCGGCACAGATACGCAGTATTTT. It translates to CSASGTDTQYF.

The rearrangement links TRBV30 to TRBJ2-1; 16 bases align to TRBD2. This CDR3 is built from 14 residues. V lost 7 bases, J lost 8 bases, and 5 bases stayed unmatched. Germline CDR1 and CDR2: GTSNPN and SVGIG (reference sequence). The CDR3 is CAFSGLAGGDEQFF. CDR3 DNA sequence: TGTGCCTTTTCGGGACTAGCGGGAGGGGATGAGCAGTTCTTC. The full variable domain, rest sourced from reference TRBV30 and TRBJ2-1, is SQTIHQWPATLVQPVGSPLSLECTVEGTSNPNLYWYRQAAGRGLQLLFYSVGIGQISSEVPQNLSASRPQDRQFILSSKKLLLSDSGFYLCAFSGLAGGDEQFFGPGTRLTVL.

A note on this clone: The sample carries other DNA sequences with the same CDR3. The chain is built from TRBV19 and TRBJ1-2; TRBD1 matches at 8 bases. V dropped 3 bases and J dropped 5; count of bases not matched to a gene: 8. Germline V lookup: CDR1 LNHDA, CDR2 SQIVND (reference sequence). This CDR3 has 15 residues. The CDR3 here is CASSIYRDRTYGYTF. CDR3 DNA sequence: TGTGCCAGTAGTATTTACCGGGACAGGACTTATGGCTACACCTTC.

The chain couples TRBV30 to TRBJ2-7; a weak D match, TRBD1 (6 bases). V was cut by 2 bases and J by 1 base, with 15 bases left in between. The germline V gene has CDR1 GTSNPN and CDR2 SVGIG (reference sequence). There are 15 residues in the CDR3. CDR3 residues: CAWSMQDRPSYEQYF. Here the CDR3 DNA reads TGTGCCTGGAGTATGCAGGACAGACCTTCCTACGAGCAGTACTTC.

The rearrangement links TRBV6-6 to TRBJ2-1; a possible D gene is TRBD2 (6 bases). This CDR3 is 15 amino acids long. Germline CDR1 is MNHNY and CDR2 is SVGAGI (reference sequence). V gave up 0 bases and J gave up 7 bases, with 13 bases separating them. In DNA, the CDR3 is TGTGCCAGCAGTTACTCGACCCCTAGCGAGAATGAGCAGTTCTTC. It translates to CASSYSTPSENEQFF.

V and J are TRBV19 and TRBJ2-7, with 7 nucleotides matching TRBD1. The CDR3 spans 14 residues. CDR1 is LNHDA, CDR2 SQIVND, per germline (reference sequence). V dropped 5 bases and J dropped 3; count of bases not matched to a gene: 7. CDR3 region: CASSEQTGVYEQYF. The CDR3 DNA follows: TGTGCCAGTAGTGAACAAACAGGGGTCTACGAGCAGTACTTC.